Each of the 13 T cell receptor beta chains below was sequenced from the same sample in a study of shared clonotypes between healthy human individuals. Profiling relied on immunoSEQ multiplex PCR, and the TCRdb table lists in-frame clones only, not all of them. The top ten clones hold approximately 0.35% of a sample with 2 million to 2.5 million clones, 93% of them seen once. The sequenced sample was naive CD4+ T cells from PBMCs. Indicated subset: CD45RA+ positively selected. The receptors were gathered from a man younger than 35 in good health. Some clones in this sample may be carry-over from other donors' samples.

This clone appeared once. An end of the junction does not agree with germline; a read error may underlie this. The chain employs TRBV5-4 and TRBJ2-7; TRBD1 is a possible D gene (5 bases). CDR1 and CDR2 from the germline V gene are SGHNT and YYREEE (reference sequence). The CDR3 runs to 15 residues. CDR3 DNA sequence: TGTGCCAGCAGCCCTACGCCCGACAGCTCCCACGAGCAGTACTTC. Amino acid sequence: CASSPTPDSSHEQYF.

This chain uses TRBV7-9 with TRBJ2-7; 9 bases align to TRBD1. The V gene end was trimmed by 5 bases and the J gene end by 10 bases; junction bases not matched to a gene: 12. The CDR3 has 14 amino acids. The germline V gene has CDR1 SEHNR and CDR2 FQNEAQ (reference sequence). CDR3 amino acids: CASSRFGQGRRQYF. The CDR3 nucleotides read TGTGCCAGCAGCCGATTCGGACAGGGGCGACGTCAGTACTTC. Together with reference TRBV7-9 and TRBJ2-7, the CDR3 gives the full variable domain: DTGVSQNPRHKITKRGQNVTFRCDPISEHNRLYWYRQTLGQGPEFLTYFQNEAQLEKSRLLSDRFSAERPKGSFSTLEIQRTEQGDSAMYLCASSRFGQGRRQYFGPGTRLTVT.

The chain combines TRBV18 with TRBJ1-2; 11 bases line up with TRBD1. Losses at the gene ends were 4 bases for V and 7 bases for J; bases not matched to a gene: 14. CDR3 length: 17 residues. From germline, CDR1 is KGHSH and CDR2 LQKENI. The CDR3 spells CASSQIQTGQGAGGYTF. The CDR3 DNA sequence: TGTGCCAGCTCACAAATTCAAACCGGACAGGGGGCAGGTGGCTACACCTTC.

CDR3 amino acids: CASSPPGQGGEQYF. The CDR3 DNA reads as TGTGCCAGCAGTCCCCCGGGACAGGGTGGCGAGCAGTACTTC. V gene TRBV6-5 combines with J gene TRBJ2-7, with 9 positions matching TRBD1. Germline CDR1 and CDR2: MNHEY and SVGAGI. This CDR3 has 14 amino acids. The V and J ends lost 5 bases and 6 bases, in that order; junction bases with no gene match: 8.

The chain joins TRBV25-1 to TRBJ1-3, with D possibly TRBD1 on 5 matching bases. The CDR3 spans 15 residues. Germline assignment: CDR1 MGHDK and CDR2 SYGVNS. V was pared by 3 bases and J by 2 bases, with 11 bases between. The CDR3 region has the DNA TGTGCCAGCAGTGATGACTGGGGGGCTGGAAACACCATATATTTT. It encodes CASSDDWGAGNTIYF.

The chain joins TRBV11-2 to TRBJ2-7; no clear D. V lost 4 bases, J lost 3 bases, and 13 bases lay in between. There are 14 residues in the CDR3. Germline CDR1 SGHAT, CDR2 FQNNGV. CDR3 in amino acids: CASSSPRGYYEQYF. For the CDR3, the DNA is TGTGCCAGCAGCTCCCCCCGCGGTTACTACGAGCAGTACTTC.

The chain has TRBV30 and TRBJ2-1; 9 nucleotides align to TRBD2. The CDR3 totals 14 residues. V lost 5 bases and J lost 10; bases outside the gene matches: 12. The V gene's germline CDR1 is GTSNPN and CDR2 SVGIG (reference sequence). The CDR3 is CAWVAGAPVREQFF. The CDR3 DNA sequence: TGTGCCTGGGTAGCGGGAGCGCCCGTCAGGGAGCAGTTCTTC.

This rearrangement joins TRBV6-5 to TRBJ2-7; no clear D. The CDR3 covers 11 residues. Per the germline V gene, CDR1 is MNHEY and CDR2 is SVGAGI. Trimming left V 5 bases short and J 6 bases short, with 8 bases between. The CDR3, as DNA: TGTGCCAGCAGTCATCTTCCCGAGCAGTACTTC. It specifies CASSHLPEQYF.

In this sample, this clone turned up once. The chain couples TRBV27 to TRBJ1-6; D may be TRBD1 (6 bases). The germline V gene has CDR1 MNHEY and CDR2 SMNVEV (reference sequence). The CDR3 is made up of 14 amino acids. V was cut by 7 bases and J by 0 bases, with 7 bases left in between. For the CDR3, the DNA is TGTGCCAGCACGGACAGCTCCTATAATTCACCCCTCCACTTT. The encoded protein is CASTDSSYNSPLHF.

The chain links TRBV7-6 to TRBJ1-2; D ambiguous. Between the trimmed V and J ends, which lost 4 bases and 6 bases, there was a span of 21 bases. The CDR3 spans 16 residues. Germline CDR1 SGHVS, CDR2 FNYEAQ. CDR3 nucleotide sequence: TGTGCCAGCAGCTCGGGTGTCAGAGGAAGCATGGATGGCTACACCTTC. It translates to CASSSGVRGSMDGYTF.

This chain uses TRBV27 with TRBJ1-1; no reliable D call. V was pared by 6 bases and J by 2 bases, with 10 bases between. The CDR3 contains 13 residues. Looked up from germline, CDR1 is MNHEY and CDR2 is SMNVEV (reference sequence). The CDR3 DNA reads TGTGCCAGCAGGGCGGAGCTTAACACTGAAGCTTTCTTT. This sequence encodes CASRAELNTEAFF.

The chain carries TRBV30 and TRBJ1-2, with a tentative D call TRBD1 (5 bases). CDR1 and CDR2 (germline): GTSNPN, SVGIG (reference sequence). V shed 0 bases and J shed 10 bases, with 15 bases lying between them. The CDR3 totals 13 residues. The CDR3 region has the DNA TGTGCCTGGAGTGTAGCTCTGGGGACCTACTACACCTTC. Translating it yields CAWSVALGTYYTF.

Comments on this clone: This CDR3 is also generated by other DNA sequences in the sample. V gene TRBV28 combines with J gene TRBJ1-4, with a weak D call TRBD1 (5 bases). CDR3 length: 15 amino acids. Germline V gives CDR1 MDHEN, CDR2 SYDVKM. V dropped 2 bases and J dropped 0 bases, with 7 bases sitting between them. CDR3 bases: TGTGCCAGCAGTTTAGCGGGGGCAACTAATGAAAAACTGTTTTTT. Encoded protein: CASSLAGATNEKLFF.